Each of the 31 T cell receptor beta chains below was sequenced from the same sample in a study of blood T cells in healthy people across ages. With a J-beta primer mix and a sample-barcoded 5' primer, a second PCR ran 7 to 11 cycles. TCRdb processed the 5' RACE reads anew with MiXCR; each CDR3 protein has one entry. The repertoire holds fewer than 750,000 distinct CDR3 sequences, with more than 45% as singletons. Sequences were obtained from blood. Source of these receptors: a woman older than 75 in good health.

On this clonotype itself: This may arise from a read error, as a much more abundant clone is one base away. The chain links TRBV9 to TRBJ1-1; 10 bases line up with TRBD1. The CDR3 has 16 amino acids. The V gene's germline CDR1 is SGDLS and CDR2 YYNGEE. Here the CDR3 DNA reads TGTGTCAGCAGCGCACAAGACAGGGGGCGCGACACTGAAGCTTTCTTT. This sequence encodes CVSSAQDRGRDTEAFF.

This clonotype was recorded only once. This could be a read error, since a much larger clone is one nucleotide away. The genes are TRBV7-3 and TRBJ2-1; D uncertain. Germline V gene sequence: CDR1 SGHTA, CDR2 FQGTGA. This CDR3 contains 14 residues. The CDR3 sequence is CVSSPKGGYNEQFF. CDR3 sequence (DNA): TGTGTCAGCAGTCCAAAGGGCGGTTACAATGAGCAGTTCTTC. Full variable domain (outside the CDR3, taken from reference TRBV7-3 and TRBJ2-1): GAGVSQTPSNKVTEKGKYVELRCDPISGHTALYWYRQSLGQGPEFLIYFQGTGAADDSGLPNDRFFAVRPEGSVSTLKIQRTERGDSAVYLCVSSPKGGYNEQFFGPGTRLTVL.

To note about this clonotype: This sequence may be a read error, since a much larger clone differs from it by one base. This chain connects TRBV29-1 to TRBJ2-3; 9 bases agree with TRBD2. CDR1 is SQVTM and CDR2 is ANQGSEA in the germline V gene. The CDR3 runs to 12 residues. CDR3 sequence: CSLERGADTQYF. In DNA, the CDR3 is TGCAGCCTTGAGCGGGGGGCAGATACGCAGTATTTT.

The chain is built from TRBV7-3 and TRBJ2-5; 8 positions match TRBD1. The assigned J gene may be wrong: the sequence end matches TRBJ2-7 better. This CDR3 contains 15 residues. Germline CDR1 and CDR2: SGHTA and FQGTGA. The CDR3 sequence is CASYPRQGANYEQYF. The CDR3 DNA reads TGTGCCAGCTATCCGCGTCAGGGGGCAAACTACGAGCAGTACTTC.

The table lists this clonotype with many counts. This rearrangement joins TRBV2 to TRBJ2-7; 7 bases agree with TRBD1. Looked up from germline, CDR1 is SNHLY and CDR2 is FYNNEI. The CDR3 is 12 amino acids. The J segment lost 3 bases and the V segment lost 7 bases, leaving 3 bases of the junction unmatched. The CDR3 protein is CASKRDSYEQYF. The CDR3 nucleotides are TGTGCCAGCAAACGGGACAGCTACGAGCAGTACTTC.

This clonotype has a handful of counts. CDR3 loop: CASSEPTLGNYEQYF. CDR3 DNA sequence: TGTGCCAGCAGTGAACCCACCCTGGGAAACTACGAGCAGTACTTC. This chain links TRBV6-1 with TRBJ2-7; D is undetermined. The CDR3 consists of 15 residues. CDR1 MNHNS and CDR2 SASEGT come from the germline V gene. V lost 2 bases to trimming and J lost 3 bases, with 14 bases between them.

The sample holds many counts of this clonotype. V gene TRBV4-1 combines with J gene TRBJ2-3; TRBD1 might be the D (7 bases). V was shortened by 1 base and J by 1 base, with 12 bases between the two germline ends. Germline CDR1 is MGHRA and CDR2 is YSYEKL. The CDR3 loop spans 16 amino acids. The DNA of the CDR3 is TGCGCCAGCAGCCAAGGCCAGGGGGGCGGCACAGATACGCAGTATTTT. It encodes CASSQGQGGGTDTQYF.

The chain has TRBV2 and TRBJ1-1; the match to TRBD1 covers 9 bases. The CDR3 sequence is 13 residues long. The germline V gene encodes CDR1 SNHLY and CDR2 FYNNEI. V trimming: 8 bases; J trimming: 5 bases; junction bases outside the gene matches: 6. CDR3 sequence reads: CASQQGAGTEAFF. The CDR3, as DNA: TGTGCCAGCCAACAGGGGGCGGGAACTGAAGCTTTCTTT.

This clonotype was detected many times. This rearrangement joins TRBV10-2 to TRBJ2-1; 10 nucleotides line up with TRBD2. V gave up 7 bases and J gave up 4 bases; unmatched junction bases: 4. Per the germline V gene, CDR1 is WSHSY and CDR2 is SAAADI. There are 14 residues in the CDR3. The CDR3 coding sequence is TGCGCCAGCACGATGACTAGCGGGTACAATGAGCAGTTCTTC. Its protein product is CASTMTSGYNEQFF.

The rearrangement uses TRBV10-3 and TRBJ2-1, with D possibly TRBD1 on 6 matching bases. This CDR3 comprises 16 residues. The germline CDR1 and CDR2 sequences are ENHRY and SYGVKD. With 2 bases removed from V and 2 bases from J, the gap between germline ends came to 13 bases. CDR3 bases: TGTGCCATCAGTGAGGGGAAGGGACAAACCTACAATGAGCAGTTCTTC. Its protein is CAISEGKGQTYNEQFF.

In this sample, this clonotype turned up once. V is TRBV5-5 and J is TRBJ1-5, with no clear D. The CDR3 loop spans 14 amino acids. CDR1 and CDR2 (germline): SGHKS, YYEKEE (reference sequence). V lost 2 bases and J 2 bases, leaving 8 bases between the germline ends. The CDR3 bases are TGTGCCAGCAGCTTAAACCCTGGCAATCAGCCCCAGCATTTT. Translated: CASSLNPGNQPQHF.

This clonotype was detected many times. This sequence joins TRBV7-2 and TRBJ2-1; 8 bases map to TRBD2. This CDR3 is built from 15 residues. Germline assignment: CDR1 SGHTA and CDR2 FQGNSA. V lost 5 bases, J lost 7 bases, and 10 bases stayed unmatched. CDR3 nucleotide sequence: TGTGCCAGCAGCCGGAAACCGGGACTAGGGAATGAGCAGTTCTTC. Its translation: CASSRKPGLGNEQFF.

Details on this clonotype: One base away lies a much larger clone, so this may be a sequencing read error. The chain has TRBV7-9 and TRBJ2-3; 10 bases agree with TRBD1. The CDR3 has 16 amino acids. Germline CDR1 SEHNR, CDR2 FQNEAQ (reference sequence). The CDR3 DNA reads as TGTGCCAACAGCTTCGACAGGGGGCACAGCACAGATACGCAGTATTTT. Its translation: CANSFDRGHSTDTQYF.

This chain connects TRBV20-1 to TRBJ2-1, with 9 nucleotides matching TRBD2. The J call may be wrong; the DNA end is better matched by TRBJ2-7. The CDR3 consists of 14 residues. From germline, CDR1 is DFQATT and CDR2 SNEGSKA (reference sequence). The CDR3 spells CSARLAGPPYEQYF. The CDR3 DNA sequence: TGCAGTGCTAGACTAGCGGGACCCCCCTACGAGCAGTACTTC.

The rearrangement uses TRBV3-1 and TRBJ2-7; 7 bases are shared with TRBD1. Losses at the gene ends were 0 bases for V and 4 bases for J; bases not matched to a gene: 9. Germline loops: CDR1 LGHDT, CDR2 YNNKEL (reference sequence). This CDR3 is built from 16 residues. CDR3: CASSQDIGNRGYEQYF. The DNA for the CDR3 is TGTGCCAGCAGCCAAGATATCGGAAACAGGGGTTACGAGCAGTACTTC.

Here the CDR3 reads CASSLGGTLNQPQHF. CDR3 in DNA: TGTGCCAGCAGCTTAGGCGGGACACTTAATCAGCCCCAGCATTTT. The chain uses TRBV7-9 and TRBJ1-5; D possibly corresponds to TRBD1 (6 bases). Trimming took off 1 base at V and 4 bases at J, with 11 bases between the two ends. The CDR3 is 15 residues long. Germline V gene lookup returns CDR1 SEHNR and CDR2 FQNEAQ (reference sequence).

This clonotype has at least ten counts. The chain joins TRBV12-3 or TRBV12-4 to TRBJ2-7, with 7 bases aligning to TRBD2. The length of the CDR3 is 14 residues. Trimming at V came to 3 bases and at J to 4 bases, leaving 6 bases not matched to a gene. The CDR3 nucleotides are TGTGCCAGCAGTTTGGTTAGCGGGCTTTACGAGCAGTACTTC. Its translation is CASSLVSGLYEQYF.

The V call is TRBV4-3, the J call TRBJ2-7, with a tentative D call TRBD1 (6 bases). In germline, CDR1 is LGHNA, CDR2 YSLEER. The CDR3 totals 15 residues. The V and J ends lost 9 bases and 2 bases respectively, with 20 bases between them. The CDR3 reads CASSQGQGSPYEQYF. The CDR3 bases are TGCGCCAGTTCCCAGGGCCAGGGGAGCCCCTACGAGCAGTACTTC.

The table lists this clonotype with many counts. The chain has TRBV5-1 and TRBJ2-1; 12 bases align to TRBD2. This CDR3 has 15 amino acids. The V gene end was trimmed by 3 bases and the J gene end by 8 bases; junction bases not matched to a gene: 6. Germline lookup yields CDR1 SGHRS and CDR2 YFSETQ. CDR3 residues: CASSYTSGRIDEQFF. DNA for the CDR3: TGCGCCAGCAGCTACACTAGCGGGAGGATCGATGAGCAGTTCTTC.

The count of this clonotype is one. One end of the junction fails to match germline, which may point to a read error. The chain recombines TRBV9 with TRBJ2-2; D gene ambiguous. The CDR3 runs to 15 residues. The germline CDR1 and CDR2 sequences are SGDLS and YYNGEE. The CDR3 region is CVSSVDPTNTGELFF. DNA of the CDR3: TGTGTCAGCAGCGTAGACCCTACGAACACCGGGGAGCTGTTTTTT.

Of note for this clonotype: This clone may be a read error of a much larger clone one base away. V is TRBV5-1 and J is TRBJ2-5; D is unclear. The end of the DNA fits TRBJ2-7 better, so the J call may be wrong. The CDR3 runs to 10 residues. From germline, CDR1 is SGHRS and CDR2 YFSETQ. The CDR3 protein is CAGSWYEQYF. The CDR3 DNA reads TGCGCCGGCAGCTGGTACGAGCAGTACTTC.

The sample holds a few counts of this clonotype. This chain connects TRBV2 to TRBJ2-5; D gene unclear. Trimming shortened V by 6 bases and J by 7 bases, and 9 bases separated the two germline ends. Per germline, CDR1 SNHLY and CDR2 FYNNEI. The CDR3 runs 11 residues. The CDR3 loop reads CASSLHGTQYF. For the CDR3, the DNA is TGTGCCAGCAGCTTACATGGGACCCAGTACTTC.

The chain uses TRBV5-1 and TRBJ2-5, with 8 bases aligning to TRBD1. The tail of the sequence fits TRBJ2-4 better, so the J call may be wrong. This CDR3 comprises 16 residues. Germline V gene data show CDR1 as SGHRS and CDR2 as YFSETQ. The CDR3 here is CASSARTGKSENIQYF. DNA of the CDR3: TGCGCCAGCAGCGCCCGGACAGGGAAGTCGGAGAACATTCAGTACTTC.

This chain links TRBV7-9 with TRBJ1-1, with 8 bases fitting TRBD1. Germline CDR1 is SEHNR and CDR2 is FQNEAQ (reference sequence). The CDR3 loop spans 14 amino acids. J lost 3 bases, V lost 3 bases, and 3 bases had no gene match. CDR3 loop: CASSFLQGDTEAFF. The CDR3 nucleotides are TGTGCCAGCAGCTTCCTACAGGGGGACACTGAAGCTTTCTTT.

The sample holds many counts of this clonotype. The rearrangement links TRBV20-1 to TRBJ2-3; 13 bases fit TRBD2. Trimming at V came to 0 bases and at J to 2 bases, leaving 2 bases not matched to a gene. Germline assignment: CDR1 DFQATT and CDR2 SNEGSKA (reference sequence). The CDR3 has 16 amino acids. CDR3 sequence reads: CSARDGTSGTTDTQYF. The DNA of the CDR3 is TGCAGTGCTAGAGATGGGACTAGCGGGACCACAGATACGCAGTATTTT.

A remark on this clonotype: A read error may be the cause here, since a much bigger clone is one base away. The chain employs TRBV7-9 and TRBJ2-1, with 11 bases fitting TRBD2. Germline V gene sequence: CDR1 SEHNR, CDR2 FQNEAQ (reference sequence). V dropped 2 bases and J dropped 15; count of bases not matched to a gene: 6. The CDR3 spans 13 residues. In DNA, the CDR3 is TGTGCCAGCAGCTTACTAGCGGGGGGCCTCAGGTTCTTC. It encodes CASSLLAGGLRFF.

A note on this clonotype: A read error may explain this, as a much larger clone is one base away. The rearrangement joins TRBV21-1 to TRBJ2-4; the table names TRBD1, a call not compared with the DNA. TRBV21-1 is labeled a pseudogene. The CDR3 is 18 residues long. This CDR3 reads CANSKGVGTPGAKNIQYF. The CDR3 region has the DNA TGTGCCAACAGCAAAGGTGTCGGGACCCCAGGTGCCAAAAACATTCAGTACTTC.

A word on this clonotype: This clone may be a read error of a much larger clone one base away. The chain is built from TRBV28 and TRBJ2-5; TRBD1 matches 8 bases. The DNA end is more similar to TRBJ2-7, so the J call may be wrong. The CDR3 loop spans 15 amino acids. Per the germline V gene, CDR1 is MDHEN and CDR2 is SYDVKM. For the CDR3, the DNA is TGTGCCAGCAAACCTCAGGGGGCCAAAGCCGACGAGCAGTACTTC. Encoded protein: CASKPQGAKADEQYF.

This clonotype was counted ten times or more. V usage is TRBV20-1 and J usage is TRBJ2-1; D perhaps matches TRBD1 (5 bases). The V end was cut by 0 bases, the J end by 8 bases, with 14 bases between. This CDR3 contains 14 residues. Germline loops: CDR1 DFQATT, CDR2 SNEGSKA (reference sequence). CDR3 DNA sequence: TGCAGTGCTAGAGAAAGACCAGGGTTGGATGAGCAGTTCTTC. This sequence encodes CSARERPGLDEQFF.

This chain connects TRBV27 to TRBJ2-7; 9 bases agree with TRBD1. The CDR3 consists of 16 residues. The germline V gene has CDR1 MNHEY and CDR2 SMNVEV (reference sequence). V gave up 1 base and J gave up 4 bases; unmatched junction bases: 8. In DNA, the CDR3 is TGTGCCAGCAGTTTATTAGGATCGGACAGGGGATACGAGCAGTACTTC. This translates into CASSLLGSDRGYEQYF.

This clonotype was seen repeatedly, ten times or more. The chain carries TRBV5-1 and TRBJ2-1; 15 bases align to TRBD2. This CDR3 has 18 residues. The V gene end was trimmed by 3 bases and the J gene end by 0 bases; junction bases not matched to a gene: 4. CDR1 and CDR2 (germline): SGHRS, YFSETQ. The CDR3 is CASSWGGLAGGSYNEQFF. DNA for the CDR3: TGCGCCAGCAGCTGGGGGGGACTAGCGGGGGGCTCCTACAATGAGCAGTTCTTC.